This T cell receptor beta chain was sequenced for a study of T cell repertoires in cytomegalovirus infection. On the study more broadly: Public TCR beta signatures marked donors with CMV infection and the matching HLA.

MiXCR, run by TCRdb on the reads, gives a single entry per CDR3 protein. The data hold under 100,000 distinct CDR3 sequences, with 3.7% observed a single time. Between the trimmed V and J ends, which lost 0 bases and 5 bases, there was a span of 10 bases. The CDR3 has 14 residues. Germline V gene data show CDR1 as MGHDK and CDR2 as SYGVNS. This clonotype was seen ten or more times. This receptor was obtained from a human donor in good health (CMV status not recorded). Some clones in this sample may be carry-over from other donors' samples. This chain uses TRBV25-1 with TRBJ1-1, with D possibly being TRBD1 (6 bases). Sequences were obtained from PBMCs. The DNA for the CDR3 is TGTGCCAGCAGTGAATATGGGGGCTATACTGAAGCTTTCTTT. The encoded protein is CASSEYGGYTEAFF.